What follows is one TCR beta chain and its context. The data stem from a study of Ad26.COV2.S vaccination and SARS-CoV-2 variants. The assay was immunoSEQ multiplex PCR, and TCRdb's table has in-frame clones only and misses some. The top ten hold 3.9% of the sample, which has 300,000 to 400,000 clones, 92% seen once. The clonotype comes from a human donor who had recovered from COVID-19. Sequencing used peripheral blood, obtained after recovery from COVID-19.

Written as DNA, the CDR3 is TGTGCCAGCAGCTCCAAGTTCGCGGGGGGCGCAGATACGCAGTATTTT. Translation gives CASSSKFAGGADTQYF. The V call is TRBV7-2, the J call TRBJ2-3; 8 nucleotides agree with TRBD2. The ends lost 4 bases at V and 4 bases at J; junction bases unmatched: 10. The CDR3 runs 16 residues. CDR1 and CDR2 from the germline V gene are SGHTA and FQGNSA.